A selection of T cell receptor beta chains follows, all from one sample in a study of regulatory T cells in long-lasting Graves disease. In TCRdb, the multiplex PCR reads were re-called with MiXCR into one record per CDR3 protein. The sample consists of 350,000 to 500,000 distinct CDR3 sequences, around 17% of them appearing once. These data were also filed under a second study, of T cells in Graves' hyperthyroidism and ophthalmopathy.

This sample comprised peripheral blood mononuclear cells (PBMCs), obtained at new diagnosis, from a patient treated with antithyroid drugs. The receptor source for this set is a woman in her 30s with Graves disease. Both conserved end residues are part of each CDR3. A D gene is named only where the DNA matches it firmly. Clone size, where shown, is once, few, many, or a class for clones that have expanded.

D gene	clone size	V gene	J gene	CDR3 protein	CDR3 DNA
TRBD1	few	TRBV19	TRBJ2-5	CASTPRGKETQYF	TGTGCCAGTACCCCCAGGGGGAAAGAGACCCAGTACTTC
TRBD1	-	TRBV9	TRBJ2-7	CASSGGTGPEQYF	TGTGCCAGCAGCGGAGGGACAGGGCCCGAGCAGTACTTC
-	few	TRBV27	TRBJ2-1	CASSSGGQSYNEQFF	TGTGCCAGCAGTTCCGGTGGACAGTCCTACAATGAGCAGTTCTTC
TRBD1	-	TRBV3-1	TRBJ1-4	CASSVPGGGKLFF	TGTGCCAGCAGCGTACCAGGGGGAGGAAAACTGTTTTTT
-	many	TRBV20-1	TRBJ1-1	CSASMDTEAFF	TGCAGTGCTAGTATGGATACTGAAGCTTTCTTT
TRBD2	many	TRBV2	TRBJ2-3	CASSDRAGGMVDTQYF	TGTGCCAGCAGTGATAGGGCGGGAGGCATGGTAGATACGCAGTATTTT
-	many	TRBV20-1	TRBJ2-1	CSTAVYNEQFF	TGCAGTACAGCGGTATACAATGAGCAGTTCTTC
-	many	TRBV11-3	TRBJ2-7	CASSLATGYEQYF	TGTGCCAGCAGCTTAGCCACCGGTTACGAGCAGTACTTC
TRBD2	few	TRBV5-4	TRBJ2-1	CASRLGTGTSGRNEQFF	TGTGCCAGCCGCTTGGGGACCGGGACTAGCGGGAGGAATGAGCAGTTCTTC
TRBD1	few	TRBV7-9	TRBJ2-4	CASSHPGTGTKNIQYF	TGTGCCAGCAGCCACCCGGGGACAGGGACCAAAAACATTCAGTACTTC
-	-	TRBV6-1	TRBJ2-1	CASSDGGDYNEQFF	TGTGCCAGCAGTGACGGGGGAGACTACAATGAGCAGTTCTTC
TRBD2	many	TRBV18	TRBJ2-3	CASSPLLAASTDTQYF	TGTGCCAGCTCACCACTCCTAGCGGCGAGCACAGATACGCAGTATTTT
TRBD2	many	TRBV29-1	TRBJ2-7	CSVEDRRQGLSYEQYF	TGCAGCGTTGAAGATAGGAGGCAGGGACTATCCTACGAGCAGTACTTC
TRBD1	many	TRBV6-1	TRBJ2-3	CASRTGGEGTDTQYF	TGTGCCAGCAGAACAGGGGGCGAGGGAACAGATACGCAGTATTTT
-	many	TRBV2	TRBJ1-5	CASSERGRAAGQPQHF	TGTGCCAGCAGTGAGAGGGGACGGGCCGCTGGCCAGCCCCAGCATTTT
-	many	TRBV5-6	TRBJ1-6	CASSMETANSPLHF	TGTGCCAGCAGCATGGAGACAGCGAATTCACCCCTCCACTTT
-	few	TRBV20-1	TRBJ2-3	CSARDGGTPTDTQYF	TGCAGTGCTAGAGATGGCGGGACCCCCACAGATACGCAGTATTTT
-	-	TRBV12-3/TRBV12-4	TRBJ2-7	CASSSLRGESYEQYF	TGTGCCAGCAGTTCCTTGCGGGGAGAGTCCTACGAGCAGTACTTC
TRBD1	many	TRBV6-2/TRBV6-3	TRBJ2-5	CASSTRQGAKVTQYF	TGTGCCAGCAGTACGAGACAGGGGGCCAAGGTGACCCAGTACTTC
TRBD1	many	TRBV11-2	TRBJ2-7	CASSFRTGGWYEQYF	TGTGCCAGCAGCTTTAGGACAGGGGGCTGGTACGAGCAGTACTTC
-	few	TRBV24-1	TRBJ2-1	CATSDFRTSSYNEQFF	TGTGCCACCAGTGATTTCAGAACTAGCTCCTACAATGAGCAGTTCTTC
-	many	TRBV28	TRBJ1-1	CASSPGTHTEAFF	TGTGCCAGCAGCCCCGGGACTCACACTGAAGCTTTCTTT
-	few	TRBV20-1	TRBJ2-2	CSAPEAPRGELFF	TGCAGTGCCCCAGAGGCGCCAAGGGGGGAGCTGTTTTTT
-	few	TRBV6-5	TRBJ2-1	CASSYSVEGVYFF	TGTGCCAGCAGTTACTCGGTGGAGGGGGTCTACTTCTTC
-	many	TRBV20-1	TRBJ1-1	CSAMTGEFDTEAFF	TGCAGTGCCATGACGGGGGAGTTCGACACTGAAGCTTTCTTT
-	-	TRBV29-1	TRBJ1-5	CSVTFAGDTINQPQHF	TGCAGCGTAACCTTCGCTGGTGACACGATCAATCAGCCCCAGCATTTT
TRBD1	many	TRBV12-3/TRBV12-4	TRBJ2-5	CASSHRDRVEETQYF	TGTGCCAGCAGTCACCGGGACAGGGTAGAAGAGACCCAGTACTTC